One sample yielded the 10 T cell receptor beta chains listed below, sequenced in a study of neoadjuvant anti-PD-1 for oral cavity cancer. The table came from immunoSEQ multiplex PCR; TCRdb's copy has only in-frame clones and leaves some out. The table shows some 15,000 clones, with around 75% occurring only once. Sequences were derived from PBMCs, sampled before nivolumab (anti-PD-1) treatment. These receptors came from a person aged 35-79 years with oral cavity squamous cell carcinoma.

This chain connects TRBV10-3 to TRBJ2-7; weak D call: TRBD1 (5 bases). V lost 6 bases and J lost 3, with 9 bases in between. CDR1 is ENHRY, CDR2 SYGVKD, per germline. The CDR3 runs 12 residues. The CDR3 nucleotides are TGTGCCATCAGCTCGACAGACTACGAGCAGTACTTC. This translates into CAISSTDYEQYF.

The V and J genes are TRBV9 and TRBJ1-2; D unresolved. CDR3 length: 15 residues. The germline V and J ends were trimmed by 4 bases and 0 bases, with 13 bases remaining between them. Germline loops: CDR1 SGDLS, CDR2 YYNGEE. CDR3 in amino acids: CASSPFEGANYGYTF. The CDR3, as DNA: TGTGCCAGCAGCCCCTTCGAGGGAGCTAACTATGGCTACACCTTC.

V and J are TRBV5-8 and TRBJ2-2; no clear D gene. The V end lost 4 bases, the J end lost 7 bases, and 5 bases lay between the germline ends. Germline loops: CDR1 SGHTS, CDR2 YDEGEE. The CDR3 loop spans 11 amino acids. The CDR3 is CASSGDGELFF. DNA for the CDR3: TGTGCCAGCAGCGGGGACGGGGAGCTGTTTTTT.

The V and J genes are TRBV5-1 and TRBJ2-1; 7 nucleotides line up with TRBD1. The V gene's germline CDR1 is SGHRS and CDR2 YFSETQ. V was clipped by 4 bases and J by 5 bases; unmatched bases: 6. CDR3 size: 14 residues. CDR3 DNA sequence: TGCGCCAGCAGCATCTACAGGGGAAACAATGAGCAGTTCTTC. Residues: CASSIYRGNNEQFF.

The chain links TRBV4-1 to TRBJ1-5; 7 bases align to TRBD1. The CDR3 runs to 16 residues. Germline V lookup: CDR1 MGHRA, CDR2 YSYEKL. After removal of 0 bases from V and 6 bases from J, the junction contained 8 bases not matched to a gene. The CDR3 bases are TGCGCCAGCAGCCAAGAAGCCCCCGACAGGGTTCAGCCCCAGCATTTT. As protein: CASSQEAPDRVQPQHF.

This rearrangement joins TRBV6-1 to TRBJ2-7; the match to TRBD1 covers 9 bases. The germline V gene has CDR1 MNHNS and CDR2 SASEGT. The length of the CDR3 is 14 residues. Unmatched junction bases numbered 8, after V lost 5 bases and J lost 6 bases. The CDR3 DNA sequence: TGTGCCAGCAGTTATACCGGGACAGGGAGCGAGCAGTACTTC. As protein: CASSYTGTGSEQYF.

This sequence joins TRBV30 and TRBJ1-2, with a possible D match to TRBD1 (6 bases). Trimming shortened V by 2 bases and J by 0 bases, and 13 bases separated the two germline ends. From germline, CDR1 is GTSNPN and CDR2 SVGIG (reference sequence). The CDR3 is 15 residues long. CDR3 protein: CAWSPTGPANYGYTF. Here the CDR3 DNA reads TGTGCCTGGAGTCCAACAGGGCCAGCTAACTATGGCTACACCTTC. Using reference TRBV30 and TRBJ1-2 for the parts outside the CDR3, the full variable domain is SQTIHQWPATLVQPVGSPLSLECTVEGTSNPNLYWYRQAAGRGLQLLFYSVGIGQISSEVPQNLSASRPQDRQFILSSKKLLLSDSGFYLCAWSPTGPANYGYTFGSGTRLTVV.

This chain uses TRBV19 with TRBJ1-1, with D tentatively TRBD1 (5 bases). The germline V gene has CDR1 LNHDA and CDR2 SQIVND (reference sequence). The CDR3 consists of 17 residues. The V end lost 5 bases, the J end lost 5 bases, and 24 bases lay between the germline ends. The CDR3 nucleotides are TGTGCCAGTAGTTCCTGGCCCCCCGGGACGAATGGTACTGAAGCTTTCTTT. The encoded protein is CASSSWPPGTNGTEAFF.

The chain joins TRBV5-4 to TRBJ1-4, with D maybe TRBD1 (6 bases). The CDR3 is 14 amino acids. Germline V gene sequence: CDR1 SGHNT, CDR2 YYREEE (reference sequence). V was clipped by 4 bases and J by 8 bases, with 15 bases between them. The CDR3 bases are TGTGCCAGCAGCATCGGGGGGCTTGAGGAAAAACTGTTTTTT. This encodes CASSIGGLEEKLFF.

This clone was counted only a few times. CDR3: CASSLFGETYNEQFF. The CDR3 region has the DNA TGTGCCAGCAGCTTATTCGGGGAGACCTACAATGAGCAGTTCTTC. The gene calls are TRBV7-9 and TRBJ2-1; perhaps TRBD2 as D (5 bases). Germline loops: CDR1 SEHNR, CDR2 FQNEAQ (reference sequence). The CDR3 length is 15 residues. Trimming removed 2 bases from V and 2 bases from J, with 10 bases in between.